These 29 T cell receptor beta chains originate from one sample sequenced in a study of preoperative IRX-2 immunotherapy in early breast cancer. Treatment reported: preoperative locoregional IRX-2 cytokine immunotherapy. TCRdb keeps only in-frame clones here, not all; method: immunoSEQ multiplex PCR. The table includes about 25,000 clones, approximately 95% detected once. This sample comprised tumor tissue, obtained after IRX-2 immunotherapy. Every receptor here comes from a human donor with breast cancer.

CDR3 region: CASSRDPTGRRNQPQHF. CDR3 DNA sequence: TGTGCCAGCAGCCGAGACCCGACCGGGAGAAGGAATCAGCCCCAGCATTTT. This rearrangement joins TRBV4-2 to TRBJ1-5, with D uncertain. Germline CDR1 LGHNA, CDR2 YNFKEQ. The V and J ends lost 4 bases and 4 bases respectively, with 20 bases between them. The CDR3 length is 17 residues.

The V and J genes are TRBV11-2 and TRBJ2-1; no firm D call. The CDR3 has 15 amino acids. Per germline, CDR1 SGHAT and CDR2 FQNNGV. With 1 base removed from V and 0 bases from J, the gap between germline ends came to 7 bases. The CDR3 sequence: CASSLGPDSYNEQFF. Here the CDR3 DNA reads TGTGCCAGCAGCTTAGGCCCAGACTCCTACAATGAGCAGTTCTTC.

V is TRBV7-2 and J is TRBJ1-5, with 9 bases identical to TRBD1. J gave up 1 base and V 5 bases, and 6 bases lay outside the gene matches. CDR3 length: 16 amino acids. From germline, CDR1 is SGHTA and CDR2 FQGNSA. CDR3 region: CASSPQGALSNQPQHF. For the CDR3, the DNA is TGTGCCAGCAGCCCACAGGGGGCGTTAAGCAATCAGCCCCAGCATTTT. The whole variable domain, filled in from reference TRBV7-2 and TRBJ1-5, reads GAGVSQSPSNKVTEKGKDVELRCDPISGHTALYWYRQSLGQGLEFLIYFQGNSAPDKSGLPSDRFSAERTGGSVSTLTIQRTQQEDSAVYLCASSPQGALSNQPQHFGDGTRLSIL.

The CDR3 DNA reads as TGTGCCAGCAGTCCTGGGGAGACCCAGTACTTC. Translation: CASSPGETQYF. The chain couples TRBV6-6 to TRBJ2-5; D remains ambiguous. The germline CDR1 and CDR2 sequences are MNHNY and SVGAGI (reference sequence). The germline V and J ends were trimmed by 5 bases and 5 bases, with 6 bases remaining between them. The length of the CDR3 is 11 residues.

The chain recombines TRBV7-9 with TRBJ2-7; D is tentatively TRBD1 or TRBD2 (5 bases each). The germline V gene has CDR1 SEHNR and CDR2 FQNEAQ (reference sequence). This CDR3 is built from 14 residues. Trimming took off 0 bases at V and 10 bases at J, with 16 bases between the two ends. The CDR3 reads CASSLAHRDGPQYF. The DNA of the CDR3 is TGTGCCAGCAGCTTAGCGCATAGGGACGGTCCTCAGTACTTC.

The chain combines TRBV7-2 with TRBJ2-2; D uncertain. The CDR3 length is 14 residues. V lost 3 bases and J 7 bases, leaving 12 bases between the germline ends. Germline V gene data show CDR1 as SGHTA and CDR2 as FQGNSA. The CDR3 loop reads CASSFVMGGGELFF. Written as DNA, the CDR3 is TGTGCCAGCAGCTTCGTCATGGGTGGCGGGGAGCTGTTTTTT.

This sequence joins TRBV28 and TRBJ2-1; D remains unclear. Trimming left V 4 bases short and J 6 bases short, with 10 bases between. The germline CDR1 and CDR2 sequences are MDHEN and SYDVKM. The CDR3 is 13 residues long. The CDR3 DNA reads as TGTGCCAGCAGTTGGTCCAGTACCAATGAGCAGTTCTTC. It is translated as CASSWSSTNEQFF.

CDR3 nucleotides: TGTGCCAGCAGTTTGCAGGGTAGTAATTCACCCCTCCACTTT. It yields the protein CASSLQGSNSPLHF. The rearrangement uses TRBV28 and TRBJ1-6; possible D gene TRBD1, 5 bases. Germline-derived CDR1 and CDR2 are MDHEN and SYDVKM. V lost 3 bases and J 6 bases, leaving 9 bases between the germline ends. This CDR3 is 14 amino acids long.

The chain couples TRBV25-1 to TRBJ2-3; D remains unclear. V dropped 2 bases and J dropped 5 bases, with 8 bases sitting between them. CDR1 is MGHDK and CDR2 is SYGVNS in the germline V gene. The CDR3 is 13 amino acids. The CDR3 region is CASSEIRLDTQYF. CDR3 coding DNA: TGTGCCAGCAGTGAAATTCGATTAGATACGCAGTATTTT.

This clone occurred once. The V call is TRBV15, the J call TRBJ2-1, with 11 positions matching TRBD2. V gave up 5 bases and J gave up 10 bases; unmatched junction bases: 7. CDR3 length: 14 residues. Germline lookup yields CDR1 LNHNV and CDR2 YYDKDF (reference sequence). The chain's CDR3 is CATSLAGGAYEQFF. The CDR3 nucleotides read TGTGCCACCAGCTTAGCGGGAGGGGCATACGAGCAGTTCTTC.

The V gene is TRBV6-5, the J gene TRBJ1-2; the match to TRBD1 covers 8 bases. Per the germline V gene, CDR1 is MNHEY and CDR2 is SVGAGI. This CDR3 spans 13 amino acids. With V trimmed by 6 bases and J by 3 bases, 3 bases remained unmatched. CDR3: CASRMDRDYGYTF. CDR3 DNA sequence: TGTGCCAGCAGAATGGACAGGGACTATGGCTACACCTTC.

J is TRBJ1-3 and V is TRBV7-9, with D uncertain. The CDR3 has 15 amino acids. Trimming cost V 1 base and J 4 bases, with 11 bases left between them. Germline loops: CDR1 SEHNR, CDR2 FQNEAQ (reference sequence). CDR3 nucleotides: TGTGCCAGCAGCTTAGAGACCCGCGCCGGAAACACCATATATTTT. This codes for CASSLETRAGNTIYF.

The chain is built from TRBV20-1 and TRBJ2-7; D is ambiguous. Germline-derived CDR1 and CDR2 are DFQATT and SNEGSKA (reference sequence). Between the trimmed V and J ends, which lost 3 bases and 4 bases, there was a span of 4 bases. The CDR3 spans 10 residues. The CDR3 nucleotides are TGCAGTGCTAGTAATTACGAGCAGTACTTC. Translation: CSASNYEQYF.

The chain carries TRBV11-1 and TRBJ2-7; maybe TRBD2 (5 bases). Germline V gene lookup returns CDR1 SGHAT and CDR2 FQDESV (reference sequence). The CDR3 is 10 amino acids. The CDR3 nucleotides read TGTTTGAGGGTAGCTCGCGAGCAGTACTTC. Translating gives CLRVAREQYF.

This clone has only one observation. The chain carries TRBV4-1 and TRBJ1-2; tentative D call: TRBD1 (5 bases). The ends were cut back, 0 bases at V and 4 bases at J, with 18 bases in the middle. The CDR3 sequence is 17 residues long. The germline gives CDR1 MGHRA, CDR2 YSYEKL. CDR3 in DNA: TGCGCCAGCAGCCAAGAGCCTTCGCAGGGTTTCGGCTATGGCTACACCTTC. Protein: CASSQEPSQGFGYGYTF.

The rearrangement uses TRBV4-1 and TRBJ1-2; D unclear. Looked up from germline, CDR1 is MGHRA and CDR2 is YSYEKL. CDR3 size: 15 residues. Trimming removed 4 bases at V and 0 bases at J, with 12 bases between. CDR3 nucleotides: TGCGCCAGCAGCCTTGCCCGACCTGCTAACTATGGCTACACCTTC. Protein product: CASSLARPANYGYTF.

The chain employs TRBV6-6 and TRBJ1-5; a possible D gene is TRBD1 (5 bases). The germline gives CDR1 MNHNY, CDR2 SVGAGI (reference sequence). Trimming took off 4 bases at V and 2 bases at J, with 12 bases between the two ends. There are 15 residues in the CDR3. This CDR3 reads CASSFQGGGNQPQHF. The CDR3, as DNA: TGTGCCAGCAGTTTTCAGGGAGGCGGCAATCAGCCCCAGCATTTT.

CDR3 coding DNA: TGTGCCAGCAGGGTAGGACTAGCGAGGGAGACCCAGTACTTC. Protein sequence: CASRVGLARETQYF. The chain has TRBV6-5 and TRBJ2-5; TRBD2 matches at 9 bases. Unmatched junction bases numbered 7, after V lost 6 bases and J lost 5 bases. The CDR3 contains 14 residues. CDR1 MNHEY and CDR2 SVGAGI come from the germline V gene.

This chain joins TRBV6-5 and TRBJ1-2, with D uncertain. V lost 10 bases and J lost 3, with 9 bases in between. The CDR3 sequence is 11 residues long. CDR1 is MNHEY and CDR2 is SVGAGI in the germline V gene. CDR3 bases: TGTGCCATCCAGAAGCACTATGGCTACACCTTC. Translated, it gives CAIQKHYGYTF.

This sequence joins TRBV19 and TRBJ2-1; TRBD2 agrees at 9 bases. The CDR3 is made up of 15 amino acids. Germline assignment: CDR1 LNHDA and CDR2 SQIVND (reference sequence). V was pared by 6 bases and J by 4 bases, with 7 bases of the junction left unmatched. The CDR3 bases are TGTGCCAGTAGGGGGGGAACTAGCGGGTACAATGAGCAGTTCTTC. It encodes CASRGGTSGYNEQFF.

V gene TRBV7-2 combines with J gene TRBJ2-3; D unclear. The germline gives CDR1 SGHTA, CDR2 FQGNSA. This CDR3 is built from 18 residues. V gave up 0 bases and J gave up 0 bases, with 16 bases separating them. In nucleotides, the CDR3 is TGTGCCAGCAGCTTAGCTGGTCGGGTTAGTCCTAGCACAGATACGCAGTATTTT. It translates to CASSLAGRVSPSTDTQYF.

The gene calls are TRBV13 and TRBJ1-1, with 7 nucleotides matching TRBD1. The CDR3 contains 13 residues. Trimming cost V 4 bases and J 5 bases; bases outside gene matches: 4. The V gene's germline CDR1 is PRHDT and CDR2 FYEKMQ (reference sequence). The CDR3 bases are TGTGCCAGCAGCTCACAGGGGAAGACTGAAGCTTTCTTT. This sequence encodes CASSSQGKTEAFF.

The genes are TRBV6-5 and TRBJ2-5; D may be TRBD1 (6 bases). Germline values: CDR1 MNHEY, CDR2 SVGAGI. The CDR3 is 14 amino acids. Trimming cost V 2 bases and J 5 bases, with 12 bases left between them. The CDR3 nucleotides are TGTGCCAGCAGTTACGACAGGCCGGCTGAGACCCAGTACTTC. Its protein is CASSYDRPAETQYF.

The genes are TRBV5-5 and TRBJ1-5; D is possibly TRBD1 (6 bases). Trimming pared 4 bases from V and 3 bases from J, leaving 17 bases between. The CDR3 spans 16 residues. From germline, CDR1 is SGHKS and CDR2 YYEKEE (reference sequence). The CDR3 is CASSLNAYRDNQPQHF. The CDR3 nucleotides are TGTGCCAGCAGCCTTAATGCCTACAGGGACAATCAGCCCCAGCATTTT. Looking up the rest from reference TRBV5-5 and TRBJ1-5 gives the full variable domain: DAGVTQSPTHLIKTRGQQVTLRCSPISGHKSVSWYQQVLGQGPQFIFQYYEKEERGRGNFPDRFSARQFPNYSSELNVNALLLGDSALYLCASSLNAYRDNQPQHFGDGTRLSIL.

This clone was seen only a few times. This chain links TRBV7-9 with TRBJ1-2, with a weak D call TRBD1 (5 bases). The CDR3 contains 14 residues. V was cut by 9 bases and J by 0 bases, with 14 bases left in between. Germline V gene data show CDR1 as SEHNR and CDR2 as FQNEAQ (reference sequence). CDR3 sequence: CASNPGTANYGYTF. CDR3 coding DNA: TGTGCCAGTAATCCCGGGACGGCTAACTATGGCTACACCTTC.

The rearrangement uses TRBV7-3 and TRBJ2-1; D remains ambiguous. V shed 5 bases and J shed 4 bases, with 9 bases lying between them. CDR1 is SGHTA and CDR2 is FQGTGA in the germline V gene. The CDR3 length is 13 residues. In DNA form, the CDR3 reads TGTGCCAGCAGCACACCACTTTACAATGAGCAGTTCTTC. Residues: CASSTPLYNEQFF.

The CDR3 is CASSLASGNEQYF. The CDR3 nucleotides are TGTGCCAGCAGCTTAGCTAGCGGGAACGAGCAGTACTTC. The chain employs TRBV7-2 and TRBJ2-7; TRBD2 matches at 8 bases. The CDR3 is 13 residues long. The ends lost 0 bases at V and 5 bases at J; junction bases unmatched: 0. Germline values: CDR1 SGHTA, CDR2 FQGNSA.

As DNA, the CDR3 is TGCGCCAGCAGCCTTCTAGTAGCGGGAGGGCAGTACCAAGAGACCCAGTACTTC. This translates into CASSLLVAGGQYQETQYF. The rearrangement joins TRBV4-1 to TRBJ2-5; 11 nucleotides match TRBD2. The CDR3 loop spans 18 amino acids. From germline, CDR1 is MGHRA and CDR2 YSYEKL. Trimming removed 4 bases from V and 0 bases from J; junction bases left unmatched: 10.

The chain joins TRBV7-9 to TRBJ2-5, with 7 bases lining up with TRBD2. This CDR3 is 14 amino acids long. Germline CDR1 and CDR2: SEHNR and FQNEAQ (reference sequence). Trimming at V came to 2 bases and at J to 5 bases, leaving 5 bases not matched to a gene. The CDR3 DNA follows: TGTGCCAGCAGCTTAACCTTGGGGGGGGAGACCCAGTACTTC. This gives the protein CASSLTLGGETQYF.